This T cell receptor (beta chain) derives from a study of T cell repertoires in cytomegalovirus infection (dated by TCRdb to about 2019). Regarding the study in general: Because public TCR beta signatures pointed to carriage of CMV infection together with the matching HLA type, the HLA type of each donor mattered for the analysis.

The CDR3, from cysteine to phenylalanine, totals 18 residues. CDR3 DNA is the only sequence kept; it has 54 bases, read in frame from the first base. CDR1 and CDR2 were assigned from the germline V gene as SGHAT and FQNNGV. V is trimmed back by 8 bases and J by 0 bases, and the junction contains 13 bases that no gene match accounts for. Many counts were recorded for this clonotype. The antigen it recognizes is unknown. No quality values exist for individual bases; no much larger clone is one base distant. The sequencer was an Illumina HiSeq 1500. TCRdb handled the public reads itself, with Q25 trimming in fastp and clone calling in MiXCR, and kept productive beta chains. Merged by CDR3 protein, the rows form single entries marked with the most common genes and DNA. The sample table holds under 600,000 distinct CDR3 sequences, of which about 17% were seen once. 20% to 30% of the sample belongs to the ten largest clones.

Points the paper makes about the study in general: In both this cohort and an independent cohort of several hundred donors, the cumulative frequency of public TCR beta family members distinguished carriers of CMV infection plus the relevant HLA type. The ex vivo response was dominated by HLA-C-restricted CMV-specific TCR beta clonotypes, and the single most frequent clonotype in two of eight donors was supplied by these HLA-C-restricted clonotypes.

Source material: CD8+ T cells from PBMCs. The V and J genes are TRBV11-2 and TRBJ2-3; 11 bases in the middle match TRBD2. This clonotype originated in a human donor in good health (CMV status not recorded). Some clones in this sample may be carry-over from other donors' samples. The CDR3 region reads CASPPLAGGNLSTDTQYF. The nucleotides read TGTGCCAGCCCCCCTCTAGCGGGGGGTAACCTCAGCACAGATACGCAGTATTTT. The entire variable domain, with the stretches around the CDR3 drawn from the reference TRBV11-2 and TRBJ2-3 proteins, is EAGVAQSPRYKIIEKRQSVAFWCNPISGHATLYWYQQILGQGPKLLIQFQNNGVVDDSQLPKDRFSAERLKGVDSTLKIQPAKLEDSAVYLCASPPLAGGNLSTDTQYFGPGTRLTVL.